Below, one T cell receptor beta chain is given with its context. Its antigen is not known. Subsets of CD8+ T cells were each sorted in triplicate at approximately 270,000 cells apiece. CD45RO-CCR7+CD27+CD95- marked naive CD8+ T cells. The germline V gene has CDR1 MNHEY and CDR2 SMNVEV (reference sequence). This CDR3 is built from 15 residues. The source of the sample is a study of CXCR3-negative and CXCR3-positive naive CD8 T cells. The TRB cDNA libraries were prepared by 5' RACE with UMI labels. TCRdb reprocessed the 5' RACE reads and stores each CDR3 protein as one record, lacking DNA. The ten top clones account for 0.5% to 0.6%, within a sample of tens of thousands of distinct CDR3 sequences. Overall study findings and caveats: Memory cells differed in TRBV-TRBJ usage, but naive CXCR3-negative and CXCR3-positive cells had similar usage. Naive cells that were CXCR3-positive had more hydrophobic TRB CDR3s (compared with CXCR3-negative naive cells). Naive subsets displayed similar surface CD5, and TCR strength was inferred from TRB CDR3 properties.

Specimen: naive CXCR3+ CD8+ T cells from blood. Subset specified: CD45RO-CCR7+CD27+CD95- naive CD8+ T cells expressing CXCR3 (TNR3+). This TCR derives from a human donor in good health. Some clones in this sample may be carry-over from other donors' samples. The rearrangement joins TRBV27 to TRBJ2-4; TCRdb indicates TRBD1, and absent DNA this call remains unverified. This chain's CDR3 is CASSETGTGMNIQYF.